This TCR beta chain comes out of a study of blood T cell repertoires in COVID-19. Generated by immunoSEQ multiplex PCR, the TCRdb table keeps only in-frame clones and is missing some. The sample yields 250,000 to 350,000 clones, approximately 88% seen once. Germline CDR1 is LGHDT and CDR2 is YNNKEL (reference sequence). The CDR3 spans 16 residues. The junction had 14 bases not matched to a gene; V was cut back by 4 bases and J by 6 bases. The sequence derives from a human donor with COVID-19, enrolled during active disease. The donor label of this sample is uncertain. The J gene is TRBJ1-2, the V gene TRBV3-1 (or the pseudogene TRBV3-2); 7 bases match TRBD1. Specimen: peripheral blood. CDR3 coding DNA: TGTGCCAGCAGCCGCTATCAATATCCACAGGGGAATGGCTACACCTTC. It specifies CASSRYQYPQGNGYTF.